One and the same sample provided the 22 T cell receptor beta chains below, sequenced in a study of neurological immune-mediated disorders. TCRdb re-called the 5' RACE reads through MiXCR, storing one row per CDR3 protein. The sample records 60,000 to 85,000 distinct CDR3 sequences, roughly 5.5% being singletons. Sequences were obtained from PBMCs. Every receptor here comes from a man younger than 30 with multiple sclerosis.

The sample holds many counts of this clonotype. The rearrangement joins TRBV20-1 to TRBJ2-3, with D possibly being TRBD1 (6 bases). V dropped 6 bases and J dropped 1 base, with 14 bases sitting between them. Germline CDR1 is DFQATT and CDR2 is SNEGSKA (reference sequence). The CDR3 loop spans 14 amino acids. The CDR3 sequence is CSARRTARTDTQYF. CDR3 nucleotides: TGCAGTGCGAGAAGGACAGCACGCACAGATACGCAGTATTTT.

This clonotype came up many times. The rearrangement uses TRBV29-1 and TRBJ2-7; 9 bases match TRBD1. The germline V gene has CDR1 SQVTM and CDR2 ANQGSEA. J gave up 1 base and V 2 bases, and 6 bases lay outside the gene matches. The length of the CDR3 is 15 residues. The CDR3 is CSVESAGTGSYEQYF. In DNA, the CDR3 is TGCAGCGTTGAAAGCGCCGGGACAGGGTCCTACGAGCAGTACTTC.

At least ten counts were recorded for this clonotype. The chain employs TRBV4-2 and TRBJ2-1, with 11 bases matching TRBD2. CDR3 size: 15 residues. Trimming cost V 4 bases and J 4 bases; bases outside gene matches: 3. CDR1 is LGHNA, CDR2 YNFKEQ, per germline. CDR3: CASSPGLADYNEQFF. DNA of the CDR3: TGTGCCAGCAGCCCGGGACTAGCGGATTACAATGAGCAGTTCTTC.

On this clonotype: One junction end does not reproduce the germline sequence, and a read error may be involved. The rearrangement uses TRBV10-3 and TRBJ1-6; D is ambiguous. The CDR3 covers 12 residues. CDR1 ENHRY and CDR2 SYGVKD come from the germline V gene. The CDR3 DNA is TGTGCCACCCAGATCGGGAATTCACCCCTCAACTTT. This encodes CATQIGNSPLNF.

There are many counts of this clonotype. The J gene is TRBJ1-2, the V gene TRBV6-5; D is perhaps TRBD1 (6 bases). V was shortened by 5 bases and J by 4 bases, with 20 bases between the two germline ends. The CDR3 length is 16 residues. Germline CDR1 MNHEY, CDR2 SVGAGI. CDR3 DNA sequence: TGTGCCAGCAGTACAGACGCGGGACATAACCTCTATGGCTACACCTTC. Its translation is CASSTDAGHNLYGYTF.

This clonotype was seen ten or more times. This could be a read error, since a much larger clone is one nucleotide away. The chain couples TRBV7-8 to TRBJ2-1; 8 bases are a match to TRBD2. Germline V lookup: CDR1 SGHVS, CDR2 FQNEAQ. The CDR3 spans 18 residues. V lost 5 bases to trimming and J lost 7 bases; unmatched junction nucleotides: 19. The CDR3 sequence is CASSPQRGGGRNWNEQFF. CDR3 DNA sequence: TGTGCCAGCAGCCCTCAACGGGGGGGCGGGAGAAATTGGAATGAGCAGTTCTTC.

The table lists this clonotype with many counts. This rearrangement joins TRBV20-1 to TRBJ2-7; D remains ambiguous. V was pared by 3 bases and J by 6 bases, with 18 bases between. From germline, CDR1 is DFQATT and CDR2 SNEGSKA (reference sequence). The CDR3 spans 14 residues. In nucleotides, the CDR3 is TGCAGTGCTAGGAGACATGGTCCGTCGCTCGAGCAGTACTTC. Its translation: CSARRHGPSLEQYF.

This clonotype has ten or more counts. The chain employs TRBV20-1 and TRBJ2-1; TRBD1 matches at 7 bases. J gave up 3 bases and V 0 bases, and 5 bases lay outside the gene matches. Per the germline V gene, CDR1 is DFQATT and CDR2 is SNEGSKA (reference sequence). The CDR3 consists of 15 residues. This chain's CDR3 is CSARDRQGDYNEQFF. CDR3 nucleotide sequence: TGCAGTGCTAGAGACAGACAGGGAGACTACAATGAGCAGTTCTTC.

This clonotype was recorded at least ten times. The genes are TRBV12-3 or TRBV12-4 and TRBJ2-1, with a tentative D call TRBD1 (6 bases). Trimming left V 2 bases short and J 9 bases short, with 11 bases between. The CDR3 consists of 13 residues. CDR3 protein: CASSLQDSSEQFF. CDR3 bases: TGTGCCAGCAGTTTACAGGACAGCAGTGAGCAGTTCTTC.

This clonotype was detected ten times or more. The rearrangement links TRBV7-9 to TRBJ2-2; D might be TRBD1 (5 bases). Trimming shortened V by 5 bases and J by 5 bases, and 9 bases separated the two germline ends. The CDR3 extends over 13 amino acids. Germline CDR1 and CDR2: SEHNR and FQNEAQ (reference sequence). The CDR3 DNA reads as TGTGCCAGCAGCCAGGGCGGAACCGGGGAGCTGTTTTTT. This encodes CASSQGGTGELFF.

CDR3 protein: CASSPAIARTDTQYF. The CDR3 coding sequence is TGTGCCAGCAGCCCAGCGATCGCCCGCACAGATACGCAGTATTTT. J is TRBJ2-3 and V is TRBV7-6, with D uncertain. The CDR3 sequence is 15 residues long. Trimming shortened V by 5 bases and J by 1 base, and 13 bases separated the two germline ends. CDR1 is SGHVS and CDR2 is FNYEAQ in the germline V gene.

This chain connects TRBV9 to TRBJ2-7, with 12 bases lining up with TRBD2. The germline CDR1 and CDR2 sequences are SGDLS and YYNGEE. V was clipped by 2 bases and J by 5 bases; unmatched bases: 8. The CDR3 extends over 16 amino acids. DNA of the CDR3: TGTGCCAGCAGCGTTGCTAGCGGGGGGGCCGTGAACGAGCAGTACTTC. Translated: CASSVASGGAVNEQYF. The variable domain in full, with the rest retrieved from reference TRBV9 and TRBJ2-7, is DSGVTQTPKHLITATGQRVTLRCSPRSGDLSVYWYQQSLDQGLQFLIQYYNGEERAKGNILERFSAQQFPDLHSELNLSSLELGDSALYFCASSVASGGAVNEQYFGPGTRLTVT.

In this sample, this clonotype turned up a few times. The chain recombines TRBV6-2 or TRBV6-3 with TRBJ1-5; D uncertain. V was clipped by 6 bases and J by 0 bases, with 12 bases between them. Germline V CDR1 and CDR2: MNHEY, SVGEGT. CDR3 length equals 15 residues. CDR3 sequence: CASRLGRYSNQPQHF. The CDR3 nucleotides are TGTGCCAGCAGATTAGGACGTTATAGCAATCAGCCCCAGCATTTT.

This clonotype was recorded at least ten times. This rearrangement joins TRBV20-1 to TRBJ2-2; 9 positions agree with TRBD2. Germline V CDR1 and CDR2: DFQATT, SNEGSKA (reference sequence). V was pared by 6 bases and J by 4 bases, with 9 bases of the junction left unmatched. This CDR3 is built from 15 residues. The CDR3 sequence is CSAPSGGPVTGELFF. In DNA, the CDR3 is TGCAGTGCCCCCAGCGGGGGGCCCGTCACCGGGGAGCTGTTTTTT.

This clonotype was detected many times. The genes are TRBV20-1 and TRBJ1-1; possibly TRBD1 for D (5 bases). The V and J ends lost 3 bases and 3 bases respectively, with 17 bases between them. Germline CDR1 reads DFQATT; CDR2 reads SNEGSKA (reference sequence). CDR3 length equals 15 residues. The CDR3 loop reads CSASPGQLQDTEAFF. The CDR3 DNA sequence: TGCAGTGCTAGCCCAGGCCAGCTACAGGACACTGAAGCTTTCTTT.

V usage is TRBV20-1 and J usage is TRBJ2-3; 9 bases are shared with TRBD2. The CDR3 runs 14 residues. Germline V CDR1 and CDR2: DFQATT, SNEGSKA (reference sequence). J lost 3 bases, V lost 3 bases, and 4 bases had no gene match. The CDR3 loop is CSASWAGGTDTQYF. CDR3 bases: TGCAGTGCTAGTTGGGCGGGGGGGACAGATACGCAGTATTTT.

The sample holds many counts of this clonotype. V gene TRBV7-2 combines with J gene TRBJ2-7, with D perhaps TRBD1 or TRBD2 (6 bases each). Germline V gene sequence: CDR1 SGHTA, CDR2 FQGNSA. The germline V and J ends were trimmed by 3 bases and 0 bases, with 9 bases remaining between them. This CDR3 comprises 14 residues. The CDR3 loop is CASSFGGFSYEQYF. The DNA for the CDR3 is TGTGCCAGCAGCTTCGGGGGCTTCTCCTACGAGCAGTACTTC.

Many counts were recorded for this clonotype. The chain links TRBV30 to TRBJ1-1, with D unresolved. CDR3 length equals 12 residues. From germline, CDR1 is GTSNPN and CDR2 SVGIG (reference sequence). The V end lost 3 bases, the J end lost 4 bases, and 9 bases lay between the germline ends. The CDR3 DNA sequence: TGTGCCTGGAGCCGGGGTATCACTGAAGCTTTCTTT. Protein: CAWSRGITEAFF.

This clonotype was seen repeatedly, ten times or more. This rearrangement joins TRBV7-3 to TRBJ2-7, with 8 bases aligning to TRBD2. This CDR3 contains 15 residues. The V segment lost 5 bases and the J segment 5 bases; nucleotides outside the gene matches: 11. Germline CDR1 reads SGHTA; CDR2 reads FQGTGA. CDR3 DNA sequence: TGTGCCAGCAGCACAAAAGCGGGAGTCCCGGACGAGCAGTACTTC. Translating gives CASSTKAGVPDEQYF.

This clonotype was seen ten or more times. V is TRBV6-1 and J is TRBJ1-2; D remains ambiguous. The V end lost 6 bases, the J end lost 2 bases, and 10 bases lay between the germline ends. CDR3 length: 13 residues. Germline V gene data show CDR1 as MNHNS and CDR2 as SASEGT. CDR3 sequence (DNA): TGTGCCAGCAGCGCCTCGATGAACTATGGCTACACCTTC. It encodes CASSASMNYGYTF.

This clonotype was recorded many times. This chain uses TRBV14 with TRBJ2-1; D is unclear. CDR3 length: 13 residues. V was trimmed by 0 bases and J by 9 bases, leaving 9 bases between them. CDR1 and CDR2 (germline): SGHDN, FVKESK. The CDR3 reads CASSQESGSEQFF. In DNA form, the CDR3 reads TGTGCCAGCAGCCAAGAATCAGGTAGTGAGCAGTTCTTC.

This clonotype was observed at least ten times. This sequence joins TRBV5-1 and TRBJ2-1, with 12 nucleotides matching TRBD2. The CDR3 extends over 16 amino acids. Losses at the gene ends were 0 bases for V and 6 bases for J; bases not matched to a gene: 4. CDR1 and CDR2 from the germline V gene are SGHRS and YFSETQ. CDR3 sequence reads: CASSLASGRAGNEQFF. CDR3 DNA sequence: TGCGCCAGCAGCTTGGCTAGCGGGAGGGCAGGCAATGAGCAGTTCTTC.